The 29 T cell receptor beta chains presented below share a single source sample, sequenced in a study of blood T cell repertoires in COVID-19. Profiled with immunoSEQ multiplex PCR; TCRdb holds only in-frame clones, not every one. The table records 80,000 or so clones, roughly 80% of them present only once. The sequencing sample was made of peripheral blood. Source of these receptors: a woman aged 70-85 years with acute or convalescent COVID-19.

The V and J genes are TRBV9 and TRBJ2-1; a weak D match, TRBD2 (6 bases). The CDR3 runs 14 residues. The germline CDR1 and CDR2 sequences are SGDLS and YYNGEE. V lost 3 bases, J lost 2 bases, and 9 bases lay in between. The CDR3 here is CASSGASAYNEQFF. The CDR3 DNA follows: TGTGCCAGCAGCGGGGCTAGCGCCTACAATGAGCAGTTCTTC.

The chain combines TRBV20-1 with TRBJ1-2; 9 nucleotides match TRBD1. The CDR3 contains 15 residues. Germline V gene data show CDR1 as DFQATT and CDR2 as SNEGSKA (reference sequence). The V segment lost 3 bases and the J segment 0 bases; nucleotides outside the gene matches: 5. CDR3 in amino acids: CSASTGGSSNYGYTF. As DNA, the CDR3 is TGCAGTGCTAGTACAGGGGGCTCCTCTAACTATGGCTACACCTTC.

V and J are TRBV6-5 and TRBJ2-1; D ambiguous. CDR3 length: 13 residues. Per the germline V gene, CDR1 is MNHEY and CDR2 is SVGAGI. V was pared by 5 bases and J by 10 bases, with 15 bases between. The CDR3 loop is CASSRPASREQFF. DNA for the CDR3: TGTGCCAGCAGTCGACCCGCTAGTAGGGAGCAGTTCTTC.

A word on this clone: In the same sample, other DNA sequences code for this CDR3. V and J are TRBV7-2 and TRBJ2-1, with TRBD2 identical over 10 bases. The length of the CDR3 is 15 residues. Trimming at V came to 5 bases and at J to 2 bases, leaving 3 bases not matched to a gene. Germline CDR1 SGHTA, CDR2 FQGNSA. CDR3 loop: CASSLGLAAYNEQFF. In nucleotides, the CDR3 is TGTGCCAGCAGCCTCGGACTAGCGGCCTACAATGAGCAGTTCTTC.

The sample holds one count of this clone. The chain combines TRBV19 with TRBJ1-5, with D uncertain. Germline lookup yields CDR1 LNHDA and CDR2 SQIVND (reference sequence). V was cut by 2 bases and J by 2 bases, with 16 bases left in between. This CDR3 is 17 amino acids long. The CDR3 DNA sequence: TGTGCCAGTAGTATAACATGGGCCCCAACACGCAATCAGCCCCAGCATTTT. Residues: CASSITWAPTRNQPQHF. Combining the CDR3 with reference TRBV19 and TRBJ1-5 gives the whole variable domain DGGITQSPKYLFRKEGQNVTLSCEQNLNHDAMYWYRQDPGQGLRLIYYSQIVNDFQKGDIAEGYSVSREKKESFPLTVTSAQKNPTAFYLCASSITWAPTRNQPQHFGDGTRLSIL.

This chain uses TRBV5-1 with TRBJ1-2; possible D gene TRBD1, 5 bases. Trimming cost V 3 bases and J 4 bases, with 22 bases left between them. The CDR3 runs to 17 residues. The germline CDR1 and CDR2 sequences are SGHRS and YFSETQ. CDR3 sequence: CASSSVGAQGSGYGYTF. CDR3 nucleotides: TGCGCCAGCAGCTCCGTAGGGGCCCAGGGATCTGGCTATGGCTACACCTTC. The full variable domain, with the rest looked up from reference TRBV5-1 and TRBJ1-2, is KAGVTQTPRYLIKTRGQQVTLSCSPISGHRSVSWYQQTPGQGLQFLFEYFSETQRNKGNFPGRFSGRQFSNSRSEMNVSTLELGDSALYLCASSSVGAQGSGYGYTFGSGTRLTVV.

This clone has a single count. The chain couples TRBV3-1 (or the pseudogene TRBV3-2) to TRBJ2-3; 9 bases are a match to TRBD1. Trimming took 4 bases from V and 2 from J; bases not matched to a gene: 4. CDR1 is LGHDT and CDR2 is YNNKEL in the germline V gene (reference sequence). This CDR3 is 15 amino acids long. The CDR3 is CASSLRQGVTDTQYF. The CDR3, as DNA: TGTGCCAGCAGCCTTCGACAGGGGGTCACAGATACGCAGTATTTT.

This chain joins TRBV5-1 and TRBJ1-6; D remains ambiguous. This CDR3 has 14 amino acids. Trimming pared 0 bases from V and 9 bases from J, leaving 10 bases between. The germline CDR1 and CDR2 sequences are SGHRS and YFSETQ. The DNA for the CDR3 is TGCGCCAGCAGCTTGGCCGGGAGTCCTTCACCCCTCCACTTT. Encoded protein: CASSLAGSPSPLHF.

The chain carries TRBV15 and TRBJ2-1, with TRBD1 as a possible D gene (6 bases). This CDR3 region has 15 residues. The germline V gene encodes CDR1 LNHNV and CDR2 YYDKDF (reference sequence). Trimming left V 0 bases short and J 2 bases short, with 8 bases between. The CDR3 nucleotides read TGTGCCACCAGCAGAGACAGGGGACCCTACAATGAGCAGTTCTTC. Translated, it gives CATSRDRGPYNEQFF.

The chain is built from TRBV24-1 and TRBJ2-1; 8 bases align to TRBD1. Germline V gene sequence: CDR1 KGHDR, CDR2 SFDVKD. V trimming: 3 bases; J trimming: 3 bases; junction bases outside the gene matches: 9. The CDR3 extends over 17 amino acids. The chain's CDR3 is CATSDPYWTGNYNEQFF. The CDR3 nucleotides are TGTGCCACCAGTGATCCCTATTGGACAGGGAACTACAATGAGCAGTTCTTC.

The chain employs TRBV2 and TRBJ1-5; D might be TRBD1 (6 bases). CDR3 size: 14 residues. V was pared by 4 bases and J by 4 bases, with 11 bases between. In germline, CDR1 is SNHLY, CDR2 FYNNEI. The CDR3 coding sequence is TGTGCCAGCAGTGCGCTACAGGGTAATCAGCCCCAGCATTTT. Translated: CASSALQGNQPQHF.

This chain connects TRBV5-1 to TRBJ2-5, with 15 bases lining up with TRBD2. In germline, CDR1 is SGHRS, CDR2 YFSETQ. CDR3 size: 16 residues. The junction had 6 bases not matched to a gene; V was cut back by 4 bases and J by 5 bases. The CDR3 nucleotides are TGCGCCAGCAGCCAAGGGACTAGCGGGAGGATTGAGACCCAGTACTTC. Translated, it gives CASSQGTSGRIETQYF.

The CDR3, as DNA: TGTGCCGCGAACTTCGGGATCCGGGAGCTGTTTTTT. The encoded protein is CAANFGIRELFF. The V and J genes are TRBV6-5 and TRBJ2-2; D is perhaps TRBD2 (5 bases). The germline V gene encodes CDR1 MNHEY and CDR2 SVGAGI. This CDR3 has 12 amino acids. The V and J ends lost 11 bases and 9 bases respectively, with 16 bases between them.

The J gene is TRBJ2-1, the V gene TRBV30, with 7 bases aligning to TRBD2. J lost 6 bases, V lost 1 base, and 6 bases had no gene match. The CDR3 runs to 14 residues. Germline CDR1 GTSNPN, CDR2 SVGIG (reference sequence). CDR3 DNA sequence: TGTGCCTGGAGTGCTAAGGGACTACTCAATGAGCAGTTCTTC. This translates into CAWSAKGLLNEQFF.

This sequence joins TRBV3-1 (or the pseudogene TRBV3-2) and TRBJ2-5, with a weak D call TRBD2 (6 bases). The CDR3 consists of 16 residues. The germline V gene has CDR1 LGHDT and CDR2 YNNKEL (reference sequence). V lost 2 bases, J lost 1 base, and 14 bases lay in between. This chain's CDR3 is CASSQPLGTSQETQYF. The CDR3 DNA is TGTGCCAGCAGCCAACCACTCGGGACTTCCCAAGAGACCCAGTACTTC.

The CDR3 is CASSPWTGQETQYF. Here the CDR3 DNA reads TGTGCCAGCAGCCCATGGACAGGACAAGAGACCCAGTACTTC. This chain uses TRBV4-2 with TRBJ2-5, with 7 bases identical to TRBD1. V lost 4 bases to trimming and J lost 2 bases; unmatched junction nucleotides: 4. This CDR3 region has 14 residues. Per the germline V gene, CDR1 is LGHNA and CDR2 is YNFKEQ.

The CDR3 nucleotides are TGCGCCAGCACTGTCTCTAGCGGGTCCTACAATGAGCAGTTCTTC. This translates into CASTVSSGSYNEQFF. V is TRBV10-2 and J is TRBJ2-1; TRBD2 matches at 8 bases. This CDR3 contains 15 residues. Germline V gene data show CDR1 as WSHSY and CDR2 as SAAADI. The V segment lost 7 bases and the J segment 1 base; nucleotides outside the gene matches: 6.

The chain combines TRBV7-2 with TRBJ1-6; a weak D match, TRBD1 (5 bases). Germline V gene lookup returns CDR1 SGHTA and CDR2 FQGNSA. V was pared by 2 bases and J by 8 bases, with 10 bases between. The CDR3 sequence is 14 residues long. CDR3 residues: CASSLNAGDSPLHF. The CDR3 bases are TGTGCCAGCAGCTTAAACGCGGGGGATTCACCCCTCCACTTT.

This rearrangement joins TRBV9 to TRBJ1-4; TRBD1 matches at 7 bases. The CDR3 totals 15 residues. Germline values: CDR1 SGDLS, CDR2 YYNGEE. Trimming took 3 bases from V and 7 from J; bases not matched to a gene: 9. The CDR3 nucleotides are TGTGCCAGCAGCGCAAGACAGGGATGGGGTGAAAAACTGTTTTTT. This translates into CASSARQGWGEKLFF. Full variable domain (remainder filled in from reference TRBV9 and TRBJ1-4): DSGVTQTPKHLITATGQRVTLRCSPRSGDLSVYWYQQSLDQGLQFLIQYYNGEERAKGNILERFSAQQFPDLHSELNLSSLELGDSALYFCASSARQGWGEKLFFGSGTQLSVL.

V is TRBV27 and J is TRBJ2-1; tentative D call: TRBD2 (5 bases). Trimming left V 6 bases short and J 8 bases short, with 17 bases between. Germline assignment: CDR1 MNHEY and CDR2 SMNVEV (reference sequence). CDR3 size: 14 residues. The CDR3 region is CASSPTTIPHEQFF. The CDR3 DNA is TGTGCCAGCAGCCCGACGACTATACCCCATGAGCAGTTCTTC.

The chain employs TRBV3-1 (or the pseudogene TRBV3-2) and TRBJ1-2; D is possibly TRBD1 (6 bases). The ends were cut back, 4 bases at V and 8 bases at J, with 20 bases in the middle. The CDR3 extends over 15 amino acids. Per the germline V gene, CDR1 is LGHDT and CDR2 is YNNKEL (reference sequence). Here the CDR3 reads CASSRRATGSLGYTF. The CDR3 DNA sequence: TGTGCCAGCAGCCGCAGGGCTACAGGGTCGCTCGGCTACACCTTC.

The chain uses TRBV15 and TRBJ1-1, with D unresolved. V was clipped by 0 bases and J by 1 base, with 9 bases between them. This CDR3 is built from 15 residues. The germline V gene encodes CDR1 LNHNV and CDR2 YYDKDF (reference sequence). Here the CDR3 reads CATSRDSGRNTEAFF. CDR3 bases: TGTGCCACCAGCAGAGATTCCGGGAGGAACACTGAAGCTTTCTTT.

This clone was detected only a few times. The V call is TRBV11-3, the J call TRBJ2-7; D is undetermined. CDR1 and CDR2 (germline): SGHNT, YENEEA. The CDR3 extends over 14 amino acids. V lost 5 bases and J 2 bases, leaving 13 bases between the germline ends. The CDR3 sequence: CASSLGPSPYEQYF. The CDR3 nucleotides are TGTGCCAGCAGCCTAGGGCCATCCCCCTACGAGCAGTACTTC.

V is TRBV9 and J is TRBJ1-2, with 7 bases fitting TRBD1. The ends lost 3 bases at V and 2 bases at J; junction bases unmatched: 4. CDR3 size: 14 residues. Per the germline V gene, CDR1 is SGDLS and CDR2 is YYNGEE. CDR3 nucleotides: TGTGCCAGCAGCGCACAGACAGGGAACTATGGCTACACCTTC. Encoded protein: CASSAQTGNYGYTF.

The chain joins TRBV30 to TRBJ2-1, with D uncertain. The CDR3 is made up of 11 amino acids. Looked up from germline, CDR1 is GTSNPN and CDR2 is SVGIG (reference sequence). The V end was cut by 4 bases, the J end by 10 bases, with 11 bases between. CDR3 DNA: TGTGCCTGGACCCCAGCGAGGGAGCAGTTCTTC. Its protein product is CAWTPAREQFF.

By sample share, this clone is medium-sized. The rearrangement links TRBV5-1 to TRBJ1-1; D is possibly TRBD1 (5 bases). The CDR3 is 10 amino acids. The V gene lost 7 bases and the J gene lost 6 bases, with 7 bases spanning the gap. The germline V gene encodes CDR1 SGHRS and CDR2 YFSETQ. The CDR3 loop is CASRGAEAFF. CDR3 DNA: TGCGCCAGCCGGGGGGCTGAAGCTTTCTTT.

This clone was recorded once. This chain links TRBV28 with TRBJ1-6; 7 nucleotides align to TRBD1. Trimming removed 10 bases from V and 7 bases from J; junction bases left unmatched: 10. Germline lookup yields CDR1 MDHEN and CDR2 SYDVKM. The CDR3 is made up of 14 amino acids. CDR3 coding DNA: TGTGCCACCGTAATGACAGGGAACAATTCACCCCTCCACTTT. It encodes CATVMTGNNSPLHF.

The chain employs TRBV7-8 and TRBJ2-5; 10 nucleotides line up with TRBD2. J lost 5 bases, V lost 7 bases, and 13 bases had no gene match. The CDR3 covers 16 residues. Germline V lookup: CDR1 SGHVS, CDR2 FQNEAQ. This CDR3 is CASKLAGVGAQETQYF. CDR3 in DNA: TGTGCCAGCAAGCTAGCGGGAGTGGGGGCCCAGGAGACCCAGTACTTC.

In this sample, this clone turned up a few times. The rearrangement uses TRBV28 and TRBJ1-6; TRBD1 aligns across 11 bases. The length of the CDR3 is 17 residues. Germline assignment: CDR1 MDHEN and CDR2 SYDVKM. With V trimmed by 7 bases and J by 8 bases, 13 bases remained unmatched. The CDR3 sequence is CASISTGTGGNYSPLHF. The DNA of the CDR3 is TGTGCCAGCATCAGTACCGGGACAGGGGGGAATTATTCACCCCTCCACTTT.